The 6 T cell receptor beta chains listed next were all sequenced from one sample in a study of CD8 T cells in Susac syndrome. It was with random hexamers that roughly 0.45 to 1 ug RNA was reverse transcribed. One entry per CDR3 protein, called by TCRdb with MiXCR from the immunoSEQ multiplex PCR reads. Among 95,000 to 150,000 distinct CDR3 sequences listed, roughly 94% were seen once. Sequenced material: CD8+ T cells from PBMCs. The receptors come from a human donor with Susac syndrome.

Regarding this clonotype: One end of the junction varies from germline; a read error may be responsible. The CDR3 DNA sequence: TGTGCCAGCAGCGAAGGGCCTAGCGCGCAAGAGACCCAGTACTTC. Its protein is CASSEGPSAQETQYF. The J gene is TRBJ2-5, the V gene TRBV6-1, with D perhaps matching TRBD2 (6 bases). This CDR3 is built from 15 residues. The germline V gene encodes CDR1 MNHNS and CDR2 SASEGT.

The V and J genes are TRBV7-2 and TRBJ2-3; tentatively, D is TRBD2 (5 bases). Germline CDR1 SGHTA, CDR2 FQGNSA. Trimming took 5 bases from V and 6 from J, leaving 18 bases between them. This CDR3 has 15 amino acids. The CDR3 is CASSHRPGVLDTQYF. The CDR3 DNA reads as TGTGCCAGCAGCCACCGACCCGGGGTACTGGATACGCAGTATTTT.

J is TRBJ2-7 and V is TRBV7-8; D is unclear. Trimming took 8 bases from V and 2 from J, leaving 10 bases between them. The germline gives CDR1 SGHVS, CDR2 FQNEAQ. This CDR3 is built from 12 residues. CDR3 in DNA: TGTGCCAGCGGTCCTGTGGCCTACGAGCAGTACTTC. Amino acids: CASGPVAYEQYF.

The rearrangement links TRBV6-1 to TRBJ2-7; 10 nucleotides align to TRBD1. Losses at the gene ends were 6 bases for V and 5 bases for J; bases not matched to a gene: 10. Germline CDR1 reads MNHNS; CDR2 reads SASEGT. The CDR3 is made up of 15 amino acids. The CDR3 region has the DNA TGTGCCAGCAGCGACGTGACAGGGGGCTTAGACGAGCAGTACTTC. Its translation: CASSDVTGGLDEQYF.

V gene TRBV19 combines with J gene TRBJ2-1; 8 bases agree with TRBD1. Germline V gene sequence: CDR1 LNHDA, CDR2 SQIVND (reference sequence). V was clipped by 8 bases and J by 2 bases; unmatched bases: 8. This CDR3 has 15 residues. In DNA form, the CDR3 reads TGTGCCAGTGGAGCCCGGACAGGGCCCTACAATGAGCAGTTCTTC. This codes for CASGARTGPYNEQFF.

This clonotype was detected only once. J is TRBJ1-2 and V is TRBV7-6; 7 nucleotides match TRBD1. Germline CDR1 reads SGHVS; CDR2 reads FNYEAQ. V lost 5 bases, J lost 6 bases, and 6 bases stayed unmatched. The CDR3 contains 13 residues. CDR3 coding DNA: TGTGCCAGCAGCCCAAAGCAGGGGGATGGCTACACCTTC. Translated, it gives CASSPKQGDGYTF.